These 26 T cell receptor beta chains were sequenced from one sample in a study of T-cell memory formation after mild COVID-19 listed by TCRdb under 2021. The library was produced with 5' RACE. Sequenced using an Illumina NovaSeq 6000. TCRdb applied fastp at Q25 and MiXCR to the public reads, then kept only in-frame beta chains. Rows with a matching CDR3 protein are joined into one entry that keeps the most common DNA and genes. The sample table records about 140,000 distinct CDR3 sequences; 15% to 20% of these occur just once. The top ten clones comprise about 2.3% of the sample. Sequenced input: PBMCs or a T cell subset sorted from them (not recorded which). The receptor set was obtained from an adult woman who had mild COVID-19 (a few samples of this study predate the infection). The sample titles of this study are shuffled in the database, so cell type and time point are left out; the donor was told from shared clones.

This clonotype was picked up a small number of times. CDR3 sequence: CAISDRGRVNTEAFF. Here the CDR3 DNA reads TGTGCCATCAGTGACCGGGGAAGAGTGAACACTGAAGCTTTCTTT. This rearrangement joins TRBV10-3 to TRBJ1-1; no definite D call. The CDR3 extends over 15 amino acids. Trimming took 3 bases from V and 0 from J, leaving 11 bases between them. Looked up from germline, CDR1 is ENHRY and CDR2 is SYGVKD.

As concerns this clonotype: One end of the junction varies from germline; a read error may be responsible. The chain combines TRBV6-6 with TRBJ1-5, with a tentative D call TRBD1 (6 bases). This CDR3 comprises 16 residues. Looked up from germline, CDR1 is MNHNY and CDR2 is SVGAGI (reference sequence). CDR3 in amino acids: CACSYSGGPGNQPQHF. The CDR3, as DNA: TGTGCCTGCAGTTACTCGGGGGGGCCAGGCAATCAGCCCCAGCATTTT.

The chain carries TRBV5-1 and TRBJ2-3; tentatively, D is TRBD2 (6 bases). V lost 4 bases and J lost 0, with 9 bases in between. The CDR3 is 14 residues long. Germline assignment: CDR1 SGHRS and CDR2 YFSETQ. Here the CDR3 DNA reads TGCGCCAGCAGCCAGAGCGGGAGCACAGATACGCAGTATTTT. Translation gives CASSQSGSTDTQYF.

This clonotype was counted a few times. In DNA, the CDR3 is TGTGCCAGCTCCCGTGCGGGTAGCGGCCCAGATACGCAGTATTTT. Translating gives CASSRAGSGPDTQYF. This chain connects TRBV7-3 to TRBJ2-3, with a tentative D call TRBD2 (6 bases). The CDR3 has 15 residues. The germline gives CDR1 SGHTA, CDR2 FQGTGA. V shed 8 bases and J shed 4 bases, with 19 bases lying between them.

This chain links TRBV6-6 with TRBJ2-7; TRBD2 is a possible D gene (6 bases). Germline CDR1 reads MNHNY; CDR2 reads SVGAGI (reference sequence). Trimming stripped 0 bases from V and 5 bases from J, with 14 bases between. CDR3 length equals 15 residues. This CDR3 reads CASSYSPLRGDEQYF. In nucleotides, the CDR3 is TGTGCCAGCAGTTACTCGCCACTCCGCGGGGACGAGCAGTACTTC.

The table lists this clonotype with a few counts. The rearrangement uses TRBV20-1 and TRBJ1-1; D uncertain. The CDR3 runs to 16 residues. The germline V gene encodes CDR1 DFQATT and CDR2 SNEGSKA (reference sequence). The V end was cut by 0 bases, the J end by 0 bases, with 14 bases between. The DNA for the CDR3 is TGCAGTGCTAGAGAAGCCAGGAAACTCATGAACACTGAAGCTTTCTTT. This codes for CSAREARKLMNTEAFF.

The CDR3 protein is CAISSQGGLRETQYF. The CDR3 coding sequence is TGTGCCATCAGTTCACAAGGGGGCCTTCGGGAGACCCAGTACTTC. This rearrangement joins TRBV10-3 to TRBJ2-5; 7 positions match TRBD1. The CDR3 contains 15 residues. V trimming: 5 bases; J trimming: 5 bases; junction bases outside the gene matches: 11. In germline, CDR1 is ENHRY, CDR2 SYGVKD.

This chain uses TRBV12-3 or TRBV12-4 with TRBJ1-4; 9 nucleotides line up with TRBD1. The CDR3 loop spans 15 amino acids. V lost 5 bases and J lost 8; bases outside the gene matches: 9. DNA of the CDR3: TGTGCCAGCAGTCTTACCGGGACAGGGAACGAAAAACTGTTTTTT. This sequence encodes CASSLTGTGNEKLFF.

The CDR3 bases are TGTGCCAGCACCCGGACTAGTCCCTACGAGCAGTACTTC. Encoded protein: CASTRTSPYEQYF. This sequence joins TRBV6-5 and TRBJ2-7; 7 positions match TRBD2. V dropped 7 bases and J dropped 2; count of bases not matched to a gene: 5. This CDR3 spans 13 amino acids. Looked up from germline, CDR1 is MNHEY and CDR2 is SVGAGI.

This sequence joins TRBV4-1 and TRBJ2-4; D gene uncertain. The CDR3 is 15 residues long. The V gene's germline CDR1 is MGHRA and CDR2 YSYEKL. V was clipped by 3 bases and J by 3 bases, with 12 bases between them. CDR3 in DNA: TGCGCCAGCAGCCAGGAAAACACCTACAAAAACATTCAGTACTTC. Protein product: CASSQENTYKNIQYF.

The rearrangement uses TRBV6-2 or TRBV6-3 and TRBJ2-2, with no clear D. Germline loops: CDR1 MNHEY, CDR2 SVGEGT. Trimming took off 7 bases at V and 6 bases at J, with 15 bases between the two ends. This CDR3 region has 14 residues. The CDR3 bases are TGTGCCAGCAAGATCGAGCAAAGGGCCGGGGAGCTGTTTTTT. Residues: CASKIEQRAGELFF.

The chain links TRBV7-9 to TRBJ2-1; tentative D call: TRBD1 (5 bases). V lost 4 bases and J lost 0, with 10 bases in between. The CDR3 is 15 residues long. Germline CDR1 SEHNR, CDR2 FQNEAQ (reference sequence). CDR3 bases: TGTGCCAGCAGCTCCGGCAGGGCCTCCTACAATGAGCAGTTCTTC. This gives the protein CASSSGRASYNEQFF. The whole variable domain, remainder taken from reference TRBV7-9 and TRBJ2-1, is DTGVSQNPRHKITKRGQNVTFRCDPISEHNRLYWYRQTLGQGPEFLTYFQNEAQLEKSRLLSDRFSAERPKGSFSTLEIQRTEQGDSAMYLCASSSGRASYNEQFFGPGTRLTVL.

This sequence joins TRBV5-1 and TRBJ2-7, with a possible D match to TRBD2 (5 bases). The CDR3 is made up of 15 amino acids. Trimming left V 1 base short and J 3 bases short, with 14 bases between. Looked up from germline, CDR1 is SGHRS and CDR2 is YFSETQ. CDR3 in amino acids: CASSLSGIEGYEQYF. CDR3 DNA: TGCGCCAGCAGCTTGTCGGGGATTGAGGGCTACGAGCAGTACTTC. Supplemented by reference TRBV5-1 and TRBJ2-7, the full variable domain reads KAGVTQTPRYLIKTRGQQVTLSCSPISGHRSVSWYQQTPGQGLQFLFEYFSETQRNKGNFPGRFSGRQFSNSRSEMNVSTLELGDSALYLCASSLSGIEGYEQYFGPGTRLTVT.

This clonotype appeared a single time. This chain links TRBV7-9 with TRBJ2-1; 9 bases are a match to TRBD2. Germline CDR1 and CDR2: SEHNR and FQNEAQ (reference sequence). V was clipped by 2 bases and J by 8 bases; unmatched bases: 13. This CDR3 spans 17 amino acids. The CDR3 DNA sequence: TGTGCCAGCAGCTTATTTTCTAGCGGGGTAGTTTCGGATGAGCAGTTCTTC. This translates into CASSLFSSGVVSDEQFF.

The chain combines TRBV6-1 with TRBJ2-5, with D unresolved. The CDR3 has 15 amino acids. V lost 0 bases and J 5 bases, leaving 13 bases between the germline ends. Germline V gene data show CDR1 as MNHNS and CDR2 as SASEGT. CDR3 amino acids: CASSEALGRRETQYF. In nucleotides, the CDR3 is TGTGCCAGCAGTGAAGCGTTGGGTCGAAGGGAGACCCAGTACTTC.

The table lists this clonotype with many counts. The chain links TRBV29-1 to TRBJ2-7; weak D call: TRBD1 (6 bases). V gave up 6 bases and J gave up 1 base, with 10 bases separating them. The CDR3 loop spans 12 amino acids. Per the germline V gene, CDR1 is SQVTM and CDR2 is ANQGSEA. The CDR3 protein is CSVRGQSYEQYF. The CDR3 bases are TGCAGCGTCCGCGGACAGTCCTACGAGCAGTACTTC.

In this sample, this clonotype turned up a few times. The chain is built from TRBV12-3 or TRBV12-4 and TRBJ1-1, with no clear D. Trimming shortened V by 2 bases and J by 2 bases, and 12 bases separated the two germline ends. CDR3 length: 15 amino acids. CDR3 sequence (DNA): TGTGCCAGCAGTTTAACAGTCAGACCTAACACTGAAGCTTTCTTT. Protein sequence: CASSLTVRPNTEAFF.

The rearrangement links TRBV24-1 to TRBJ2-2; D remains unclear. The V end was cut by 4 bases, the J end by 0 bases, with 11 bases between. This CDR3 is 16 amino acids long. Germline CDR1 reads KGHDR; CDR2 reads SFDVKD. CDR3 amino acids: CATSDPRVANTGELFF. Written as DNA, the CDR3 is TGTGCCACCAGTGACCCAAGGGTGGCGAACACCGGGGAGCTGTTTTTT.

The chain couples TRBV18 to TRBJ1-1; D remains ambiguous. The CDR3 consists of 14 residues. In germline, CDR1 is KGHSH, CDR2 LQKENI. The V end lost 3 bases, the J end lost 3 bases, and 11 bases lay between the germline ends. The CDR3 is CASSPNPRYTEAFF. The DNA for the CDR3 is TGTGCCAGCTCACCCAACCCCCGGTACACTGAAGCTTTCTTT. The full variable domain, completed using reference TRBV18 and TRBJ1-1, is NAGVMQNPRHLVRRRGQEARLRCSPMKGHSHVYWYRQLPEEGLKFMVYLQKENIIDESGMPKERFSAEFPKEGPSILRIQQVVRGDSAAYFCASSPNPRYTEAFFGQGTRLTVV.

The V call is TRBV6-2 or TRBV6-3, the J call TRBJ2-5; D unresolved. This CDR3 region has 12 residues. The V gene lost 6 bases and the J gene lost 0 bases, with 5 bases spanning the gap. Germline CDR1 reads MNHEY; CDR2 reads SVGEGT. The CDR3 sequence is CASRGYQETQYF. Written as DNA, the CDR3 is TGTGCCAGCAGGGGCTACCAAGAGACCCAGTACTTC.

V and J are TRBV5-1 and TRBJ2-3; 9 bases map to TRBD2. V was pared by 4 bases and J by 4 bases, with 10 bases of the junction left unmatched. CDR3 length: 16 amino acids. CDR1 SGHRS and CDR2 YFSETQ come from the germline V gene. Here the CDR3 reads CASSTLSGGFADTQYF. The CDR3 coding sequence is TGCGCCAGCAGCACCCTTAGCGGGGGATTTGCAGATACGCAGTATTTT.

This clonotype has just a few counts. The V gene is TRBV9, the J gene TRBJ2-3, with D perhaps matching TRBD2 (6 bases). This CDR3 is built from 14 residues. Per the germline V gene, CDR1 is SGDLS and CDR2 is YYNGEE. V lost 6 bases to trimming and J lost 7 bases, with 18 bases between them. In nucleotides, the CDR3 is TGTGCCAGCACCCCGGGACTCACTTCATATACGCAGTATTTT. It encodes CASTPGLTSYTQYF.

The chain combines TRBV29-1 with TRBJ2-7; D is uncertain. The CDR3 totals 13 residues. Looked up from germline, CDR1 is SQVTM and CDR2 is ANQGSEA. Trimming took 4 bases from V and 3 from J, leaving 13 bases between them. CDR3: CSVGFERGYEQYF. The CDR3 nucleotides are TGCAGCGTTGGCTTTGAACGAGGCTACGAGCAGTACTTC.

V gene TRBV11-2 combines with J gene TRBJ2-2; TRBD2 aligns across 11 bases. This CDR3 contains 18 residues. Trimming removed 5 bases from V and 1 base from J; junction bases left unmatched: 9. CDR1 and CDR2 from the germline V gene are SGHAT and FQNNGV. CDR3 loop: CASSRPGLADLNTGELFF. CDR3 DNA sequence: TGTGCCAGCAGCCGTCCGGGACTAGCGGACTTGAACACCGGGGAGCTGTTTTTT.

The chain links TRBV7-9 to TRBJ2-7; 7 bases match TRBD1. The CDR3 has 14 residues. Germline CDR1 and CDR2: SEHNR and FQNEAQ (reference sequence). V was pared by 0 bases and J by 5 bases, with 4 bases of the junction left unmatched. The CDR3 protein is CASSLAGGTDEQYF. The CDR3 region has the DNA TGTGCCAGCAGCTTAGCGGGTGGGACAGACGAGCAGTACTTC.

This clonotype has just one count. This rearrangement joins TRBV5-8 to TRBJ1-1; possible D gene TRBD1, 6 bases. V lost 4 bases and J lost 4, with 14 bases in between. Germline V lookup: CDR1 SGHTS, CDR2 YDEGEE. The CDR3 runs to 14 residues. CDR3 loop: CASSRTGFVTEAFF. The CDR3 nucleotides are TGTGCCAGCAGCCGTACAGGGTTTGTCACTGAAGCTTTCTTT.